This T cell receptor beta chain came from a study of T cells after yellow fever vaccination. Study-level points and caveats: The secondary response peaked faster, at day 5 versus 15, but was weaker. Of the clonotypes, a small share occurred in both CD4 and CD8 compartments.

The CDR3 runs 14 residues. Germline values: CDR1 MNHEY, CDR2 SVGAGI. V was cut by 6 bases and J by 4 bases, with 15 bases left in between. The sample holds a few counts of this clonotype. The target antigen is unknown. TCRdb independently ran MiXCR on the 5' RACE reads; one entry per CDR3 protein. This repertoire shows some 300,000 distinct CDR3 sequences, roughly 8.7% found once; its top ten account for around 3.3%. The receptor was derived from a man aged 18 to 30 who received the YFV17D yellow fever vaccine. The genes are TRBV6-5 and TRBJ1-2; no firm D call. Source: CD4+ T cells sorted from PBMCs, taken 5 days after the yellow fever booster vaccination. CDR3 nucleotide sequence: TGTGCCAGCAGGCGTAGGGAGGACCCCTATGGCTACACCTTC. This encodes CASRRREDPYGYTF.